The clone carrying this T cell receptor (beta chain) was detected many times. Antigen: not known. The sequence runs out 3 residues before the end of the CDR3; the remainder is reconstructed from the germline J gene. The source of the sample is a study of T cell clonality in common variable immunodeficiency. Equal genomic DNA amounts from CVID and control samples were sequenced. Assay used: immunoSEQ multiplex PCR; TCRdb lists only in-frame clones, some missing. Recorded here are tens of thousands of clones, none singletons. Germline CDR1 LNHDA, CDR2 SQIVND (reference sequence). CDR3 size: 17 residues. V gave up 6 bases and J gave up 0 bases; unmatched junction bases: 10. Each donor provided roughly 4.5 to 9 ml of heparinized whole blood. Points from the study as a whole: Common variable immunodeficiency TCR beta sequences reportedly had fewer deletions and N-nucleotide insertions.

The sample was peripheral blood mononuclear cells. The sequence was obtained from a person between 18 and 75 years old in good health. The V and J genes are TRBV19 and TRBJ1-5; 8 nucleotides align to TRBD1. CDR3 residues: CASSFRGTGHSNQPQHF. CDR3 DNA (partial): TGTGCCAGTAGCTTTAGGGGGACAGGCCATAGCAATCAGCCC.